This T cell receptor (beta chain) was retrieved from a study of blood T cell repertoires in COVID-19. Study summary: Nucleic acid was either cDNA or gDNA, and it came from T cells, B-cell-depleted T cells, or PBMCs.

Trimming removed 3 bases from V and 6 bases from J, with 12 bases in between. Germline CDR1 LNHDA, CDR2 SQIVND (reference sequence). The CDR3 has 14 residues. The table came from immunoSEQ multiplex PCR; TCRdb's copy has only in-frame clones and leaves some out. In the table there are some 150,000 clones, 87% of which are singletons. The chain uses TRBV19 and TRBJ1-5; TRBD1 is a possible D gene (5 bases). Sequencing used PBMCs or T cells enriched from blood (not recorded which). This clonotype was obtained from a human donor with acute COVID-19. The donor label of this sample is uncertain. As DNA, the CDR3 is TGTGCCAGTAGTATGGGGGGAGGAGGTCAGCCCCAGCATTTT. Its translation: CASSMGGGGQPQHF.